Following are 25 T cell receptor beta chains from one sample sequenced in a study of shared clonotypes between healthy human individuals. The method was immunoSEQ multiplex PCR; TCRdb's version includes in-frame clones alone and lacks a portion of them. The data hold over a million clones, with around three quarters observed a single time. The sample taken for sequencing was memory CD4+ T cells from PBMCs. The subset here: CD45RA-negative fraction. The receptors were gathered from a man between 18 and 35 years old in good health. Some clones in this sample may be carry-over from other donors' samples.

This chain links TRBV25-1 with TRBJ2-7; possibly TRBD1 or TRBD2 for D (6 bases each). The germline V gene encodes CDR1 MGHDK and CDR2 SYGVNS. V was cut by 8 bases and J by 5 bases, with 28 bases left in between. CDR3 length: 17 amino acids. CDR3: CASSRSGGGEAWNEQYF. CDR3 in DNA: TGTGCCAGCTCCAGGTCCGGGGGCGGGGAGGCATGGAACGAGCAGTACTTC.

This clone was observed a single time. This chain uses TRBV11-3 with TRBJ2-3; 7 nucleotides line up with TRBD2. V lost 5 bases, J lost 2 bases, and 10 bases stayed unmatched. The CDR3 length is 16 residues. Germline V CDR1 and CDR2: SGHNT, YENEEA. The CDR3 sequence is CASSPSLAGTTDTQYF. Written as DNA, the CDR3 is TGTGCCAGCAGCCCTTCATTAGCGGGTACCACAGATACGCAGTATTTT. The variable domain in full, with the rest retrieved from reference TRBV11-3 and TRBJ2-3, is EAGVVQSPRYKIIEKKQPVAFWCNPISGHNTLYWYLQNLGQGPELLIRYENEEAVDDSQLPKDRFSAERLKGVDSTLKIQPAELGDSAVYLCASSPSLAGTTDTQYFGPGTRLTVL.

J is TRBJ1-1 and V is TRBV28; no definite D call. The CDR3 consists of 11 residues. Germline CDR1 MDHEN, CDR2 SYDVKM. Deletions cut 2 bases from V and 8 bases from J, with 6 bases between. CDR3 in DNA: TGTGCCAGCAGTTTAGAAGAAGAAGCTTTCTTT. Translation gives CASSLEEEAFF.

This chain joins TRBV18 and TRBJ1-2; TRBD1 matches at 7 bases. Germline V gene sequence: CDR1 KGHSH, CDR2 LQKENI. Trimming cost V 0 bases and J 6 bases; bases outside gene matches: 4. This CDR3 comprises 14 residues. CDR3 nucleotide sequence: TGTGCCAGCTCACCACCGGGCAGGGGGGATGGCTACACCTTC. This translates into CASSPPGRGDGYTF.

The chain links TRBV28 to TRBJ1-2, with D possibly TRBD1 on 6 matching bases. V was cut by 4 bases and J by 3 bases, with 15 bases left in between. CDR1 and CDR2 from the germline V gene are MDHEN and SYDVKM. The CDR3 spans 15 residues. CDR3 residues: CASSWGGGTHYGYTF. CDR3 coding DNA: TGTGCCAGCAGTTGGGGTGGGGGGACACACTATGGCTACACCTTC.

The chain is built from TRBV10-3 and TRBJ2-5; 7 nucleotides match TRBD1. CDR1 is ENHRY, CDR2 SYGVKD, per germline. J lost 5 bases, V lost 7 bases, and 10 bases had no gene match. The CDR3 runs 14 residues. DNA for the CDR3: TGTGCCATCAACGATGGCAGGGGGACGGAGACCCAGTACTTC. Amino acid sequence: CAINDGRGTETQYF.

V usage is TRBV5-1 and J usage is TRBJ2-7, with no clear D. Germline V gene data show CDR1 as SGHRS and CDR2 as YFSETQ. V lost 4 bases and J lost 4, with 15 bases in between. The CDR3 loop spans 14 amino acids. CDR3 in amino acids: CASSLLPTPYEQYF. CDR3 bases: TGCGCCAGCAGCCTCCTTCCCACTCCTTACGAGCAGTACTTC.

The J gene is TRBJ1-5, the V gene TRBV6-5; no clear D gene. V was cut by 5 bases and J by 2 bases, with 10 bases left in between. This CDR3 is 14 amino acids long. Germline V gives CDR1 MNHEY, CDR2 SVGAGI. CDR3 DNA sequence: TGTGCCAGCAGTCCCTTCGGCCGCAATCAGCCCCAGCATTTT. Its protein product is CASSPFGRNQPQHF.

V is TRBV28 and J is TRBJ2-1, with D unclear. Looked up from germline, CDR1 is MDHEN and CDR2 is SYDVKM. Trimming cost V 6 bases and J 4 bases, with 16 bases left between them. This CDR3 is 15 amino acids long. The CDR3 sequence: CASSPIIKFYNEQFF. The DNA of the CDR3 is TGTGCCAGCAGCCCTATCATTAAGTTTTACAATGAGCAGTTCTTC.

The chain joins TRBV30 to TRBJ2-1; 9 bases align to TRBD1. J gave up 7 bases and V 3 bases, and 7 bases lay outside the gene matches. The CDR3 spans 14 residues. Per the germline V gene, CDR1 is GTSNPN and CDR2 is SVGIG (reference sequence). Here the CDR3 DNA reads TGTGCCTGGAGATCCTTGGACAGGGGAAATGAGCAGTTCTTC. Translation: CAWRSLDRGNEQFF.

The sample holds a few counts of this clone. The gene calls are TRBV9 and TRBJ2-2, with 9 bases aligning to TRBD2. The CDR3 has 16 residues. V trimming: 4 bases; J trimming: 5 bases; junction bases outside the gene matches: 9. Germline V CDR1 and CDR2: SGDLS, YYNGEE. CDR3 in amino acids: CASSPQGLAHTGELFF. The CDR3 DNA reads TGTGCCAGCAGCCCCCAAGGACTAGCGCATACCGGGGAGCTGTTTTTT. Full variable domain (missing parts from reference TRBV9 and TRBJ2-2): DSGVTQTPKHLITATGQRVTLRCSPRSGDLSVYWYQQSLDQGLQFLIQYYNGEERAKGNILERFSAQQFPDLHSELNLSSLELGDSALYFCASSPQGLAHTGELFFGEGSRLTVL.

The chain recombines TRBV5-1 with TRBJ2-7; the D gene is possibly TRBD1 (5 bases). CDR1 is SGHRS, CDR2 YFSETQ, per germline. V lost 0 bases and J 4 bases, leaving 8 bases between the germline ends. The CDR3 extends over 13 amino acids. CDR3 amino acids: CASSLAQGYEQYF. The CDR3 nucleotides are TGCGCCAGCAGCTTGGCCCAGGGATACGAGCAGTACTTC.

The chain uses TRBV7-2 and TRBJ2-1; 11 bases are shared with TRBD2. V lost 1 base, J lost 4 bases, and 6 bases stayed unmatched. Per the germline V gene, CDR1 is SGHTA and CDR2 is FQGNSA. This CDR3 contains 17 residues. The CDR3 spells CASSLGVAGGFYNEQFF. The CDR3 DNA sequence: TGTGCCAGCAGCTTAGGCGTAGCGGGAGGGTTTTACAATGAGCAGTTCTTC.

The CDR3 loop reads CASRPRVGGYNEQFF. The CDR3 DNA follows: TGTGCCAGCAGACCCCGCGTCGGGGGCTACAATGAGCAGTTCTTC. The genes are TRBV7-2 and TRBJ2-1; tentatively, D is TRBD2 (6 bases). This CDR3 has 15 amino acids. The V end was cut by 6 bases, the J end by 3 bases, with 15 bases between. Per the germline V gene, CDR1 is SGHTA and CDR2 is FQGNSA.

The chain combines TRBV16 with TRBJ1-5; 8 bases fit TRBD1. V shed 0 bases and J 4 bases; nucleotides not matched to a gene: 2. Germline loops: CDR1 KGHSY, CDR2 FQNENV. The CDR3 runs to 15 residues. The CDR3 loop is CASSQSRQGNQPQHF. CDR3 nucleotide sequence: TGTGCCAGCAGCCAATCACGACAGGGGAATCAGCCCCAGCATTTT. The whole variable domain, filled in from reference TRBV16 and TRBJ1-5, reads GEEVAQTPKHLVRGEGQKAKLYCAPIKGHSYVFWYQQVLKNEFKFLISFQNENVFDETGMPKERFSAKCLPNSPCSLEIQATKLEDSAVYFCASSQSRQGNQPQHFGDGTRLSIL.

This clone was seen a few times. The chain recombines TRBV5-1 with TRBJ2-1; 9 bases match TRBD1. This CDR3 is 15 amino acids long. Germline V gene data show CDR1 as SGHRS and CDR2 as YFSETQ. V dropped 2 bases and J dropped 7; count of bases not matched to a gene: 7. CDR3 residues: CASSFGTGSGNEQFF. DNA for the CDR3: TGCGCCAGCAGCTTTGGGACAGGGAGTGGGAATGAGCAGTTCTTC.

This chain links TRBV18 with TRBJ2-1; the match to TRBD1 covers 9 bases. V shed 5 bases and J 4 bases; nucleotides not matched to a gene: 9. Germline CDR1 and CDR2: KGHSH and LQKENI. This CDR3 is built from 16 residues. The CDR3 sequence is CASSLLPGTGYNEQFF. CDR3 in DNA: TGTGCCAGCTCATTACTACCCGGGACAGGGTACAATGAGCAGTTCTTC.

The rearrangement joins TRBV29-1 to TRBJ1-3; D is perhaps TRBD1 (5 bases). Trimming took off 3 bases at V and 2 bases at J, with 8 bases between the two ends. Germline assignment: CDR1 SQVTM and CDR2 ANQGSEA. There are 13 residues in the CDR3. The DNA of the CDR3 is TGCAGCGTTGACCGGGGGGCTGGAAACACCATATATTTT. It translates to CSVDRGAGNTIYF.

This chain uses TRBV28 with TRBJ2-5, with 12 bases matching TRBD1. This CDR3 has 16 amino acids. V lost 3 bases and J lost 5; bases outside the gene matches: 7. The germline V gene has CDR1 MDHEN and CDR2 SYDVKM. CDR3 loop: CASSFSGTGGFETQYF. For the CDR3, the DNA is TGTGCCAGCAGTTTCTCCGGGACAGGGGGCTTTGAGACCCAGTACTTC.

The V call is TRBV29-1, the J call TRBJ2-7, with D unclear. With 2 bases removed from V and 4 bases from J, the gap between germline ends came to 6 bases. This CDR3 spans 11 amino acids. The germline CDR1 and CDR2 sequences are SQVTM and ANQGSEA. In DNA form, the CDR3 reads TGCAGCGTTGAAAAAAATTACGAGCAGTACTTC. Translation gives CSVEKNYEQYF.

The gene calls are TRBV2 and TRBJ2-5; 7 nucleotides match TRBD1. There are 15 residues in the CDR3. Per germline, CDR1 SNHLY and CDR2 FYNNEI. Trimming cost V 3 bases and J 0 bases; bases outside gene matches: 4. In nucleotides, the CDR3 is TGTGCCAGCAGTGACCAGGGGGTCTACCAAGAGACCCAGTACTTC. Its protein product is CASSDQGVYQETQYF.

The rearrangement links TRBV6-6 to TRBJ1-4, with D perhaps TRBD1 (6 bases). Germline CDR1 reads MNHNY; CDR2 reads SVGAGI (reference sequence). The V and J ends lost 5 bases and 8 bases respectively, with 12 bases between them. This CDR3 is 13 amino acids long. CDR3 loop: CASSDRFTEKLFF. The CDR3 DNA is TGTGCCAGCAGTGACAGGTTTACAGAAAAACTGTTTTTT.

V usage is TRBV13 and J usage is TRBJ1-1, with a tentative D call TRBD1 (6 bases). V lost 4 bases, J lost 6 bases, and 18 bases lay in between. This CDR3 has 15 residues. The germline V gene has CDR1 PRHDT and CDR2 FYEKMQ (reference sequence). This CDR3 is CASSSYGTPPPEAFF. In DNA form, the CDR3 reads TGTGCCAGCAGCTCCTACGGGACACCCCCCCCTGAAGCTTTCTTT.

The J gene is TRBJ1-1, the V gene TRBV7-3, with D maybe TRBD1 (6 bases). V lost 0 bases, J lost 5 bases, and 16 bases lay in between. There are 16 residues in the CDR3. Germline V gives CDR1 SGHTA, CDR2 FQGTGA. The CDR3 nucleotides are TGTGCCAGCAGCTTAACCGTGGCGGGGGGCAGGACTGAAGCTTTCTTT. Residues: CASSLTVAGGRTEAFF.

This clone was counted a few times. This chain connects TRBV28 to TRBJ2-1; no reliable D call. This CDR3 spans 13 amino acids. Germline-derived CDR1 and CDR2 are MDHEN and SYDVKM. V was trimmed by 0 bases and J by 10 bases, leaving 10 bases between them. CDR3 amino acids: CASSLCRACEQFF. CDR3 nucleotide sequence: TGTGCCAGCAGTTTATGTCGGGCGTGCGAGCAGTTCTTC.